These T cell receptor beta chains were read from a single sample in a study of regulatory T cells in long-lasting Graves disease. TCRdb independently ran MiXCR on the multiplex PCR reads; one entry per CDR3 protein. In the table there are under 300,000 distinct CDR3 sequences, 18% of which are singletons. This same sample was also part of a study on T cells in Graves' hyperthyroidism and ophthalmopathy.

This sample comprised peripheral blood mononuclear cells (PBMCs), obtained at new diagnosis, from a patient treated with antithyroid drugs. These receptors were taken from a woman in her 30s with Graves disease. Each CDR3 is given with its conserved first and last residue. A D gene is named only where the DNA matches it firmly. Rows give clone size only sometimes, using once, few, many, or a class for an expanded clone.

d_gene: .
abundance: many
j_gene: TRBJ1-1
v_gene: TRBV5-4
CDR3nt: TGTGCCAGCAGCTTGGCGGGAGGAATCATGAACACTGAAGCTTTCTTT
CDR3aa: CASSLAGGIMNTEAFF

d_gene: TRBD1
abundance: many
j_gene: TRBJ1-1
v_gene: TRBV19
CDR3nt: TGTGCCAGTATCCGGGACAGGTCGGAAACTGAAGCTTTCTTT
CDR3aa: CASIRDRSETEAFF

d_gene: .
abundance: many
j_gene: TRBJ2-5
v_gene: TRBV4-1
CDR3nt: TGCGCCAGCAGCCAAGTAGGGTTGGAGACCCAGTACTTC
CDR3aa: CASSQVGLETQYF

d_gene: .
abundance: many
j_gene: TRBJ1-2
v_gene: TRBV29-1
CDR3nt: TGCAGCGTTGAAGTGGACCTCCCGGAGGGCTACACCTTC
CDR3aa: CSVEVDLPEGYTF

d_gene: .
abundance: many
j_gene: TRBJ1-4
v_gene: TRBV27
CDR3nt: TGTGCCAGCAGCATAATCGTGCCGCGGACTAATGAAAAACTGTTTTTT
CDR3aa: CASSIIVPRTNEKLFF

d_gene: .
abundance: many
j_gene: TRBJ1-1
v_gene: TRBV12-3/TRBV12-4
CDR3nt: TGTGCCAGCAGTTTCCTACCGACCTGGGGGGTGAACACTGAAGCTTTCTTT
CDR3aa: CASSFLPTWGVNTEAFF

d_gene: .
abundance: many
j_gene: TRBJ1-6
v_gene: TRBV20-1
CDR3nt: TGCAGTGCTAGAGTCAGTCTTAATTCACCCCTCCACTTT
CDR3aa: CSARVSLNSPLHF

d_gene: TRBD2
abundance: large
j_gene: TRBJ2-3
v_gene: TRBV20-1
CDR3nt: TGCAGTGCTAGCGGGGGGGTGATATTAGATACGCAGTATTTT
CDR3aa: CSASGGVILDTQYF

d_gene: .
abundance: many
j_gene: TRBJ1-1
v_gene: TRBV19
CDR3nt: TGTGCCAGTAGTATAGGGAACACTGAAGCTTTCTTT
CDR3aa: CASSIGNTEAFF

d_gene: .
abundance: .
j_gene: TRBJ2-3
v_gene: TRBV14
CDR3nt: TGCGCCAGCAGCCAAGGCAGCACAGATACGCAGTATTTT
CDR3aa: CASSQGSTDTQYF

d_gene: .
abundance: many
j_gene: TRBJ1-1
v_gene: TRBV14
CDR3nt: TGTGCCAGCAGCCAAGAAGGGGGAACCTTGAACACTGAAGCTTTCTTT
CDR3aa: CASSQEGGTLNTEAFF

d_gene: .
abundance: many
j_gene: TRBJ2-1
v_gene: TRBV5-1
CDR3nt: TGTGCCAGCAGCTTCGAGCTAGTTGGCGATGAGCAGTTCTTC
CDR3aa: CASSFELVGDEQFF

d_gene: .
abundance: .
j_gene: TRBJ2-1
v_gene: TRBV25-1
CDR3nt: TGTGCCAGCAGTCGAAGAAACCACCCCGAGCAGTTCTTC
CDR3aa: CASSRRNHPEQFF

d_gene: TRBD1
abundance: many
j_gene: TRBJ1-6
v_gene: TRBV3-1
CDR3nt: TGTGCCAGCAGCCAACAGGGGGAGGATTCACCCCTCCACTTT
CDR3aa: CASSQQGEDSPLHF

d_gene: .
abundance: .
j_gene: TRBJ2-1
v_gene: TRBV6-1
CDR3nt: TGTGCCAGCAGGACTGCGCTTGGTGGGGGCAATGAGCAGTTCTTC
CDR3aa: CASRTALGGGNEQFF

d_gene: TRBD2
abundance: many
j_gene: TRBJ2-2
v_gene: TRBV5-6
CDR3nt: TGTGCCAGCAGTTTGGACCGTTATAGCGGGGGCTACACCGGGGAGCTGTTTTTT
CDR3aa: CASSLDRYSGGYTGELFF

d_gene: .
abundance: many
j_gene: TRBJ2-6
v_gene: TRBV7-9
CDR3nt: TGTGCCAGCAGCGAATCAGGGGGGGATATCAACGTCCTGACTTTC
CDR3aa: CASSESGGDINVLTF

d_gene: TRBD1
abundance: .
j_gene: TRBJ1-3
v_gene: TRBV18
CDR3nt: TGTGCCAGCTCATCAGTAACAGGGGGCTGGTCTGGAAACACCATATATTTT
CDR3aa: CASSSVTGGWSGNTIYF

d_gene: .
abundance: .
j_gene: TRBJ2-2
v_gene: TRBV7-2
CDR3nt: TGTGCCAGCCGCCTCCCGAGGATCCCCGGGGAGCTGTTTTTT
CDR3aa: CASRLPRIPGELFF

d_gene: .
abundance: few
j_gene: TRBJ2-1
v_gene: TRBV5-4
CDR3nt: TGTGCCAGCAGCTTGGGTGGTGGGTCCGCCTACAATGAGCAGTTCTTC
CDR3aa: CASSLGGGSAYNEQFF

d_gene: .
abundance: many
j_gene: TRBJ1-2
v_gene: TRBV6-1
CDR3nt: TGTGCCAGCAGTGAGACGGTTAACTATGGCTACACCTTC
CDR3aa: CASSETVNYGYTF

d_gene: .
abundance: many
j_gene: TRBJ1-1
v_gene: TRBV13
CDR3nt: TGTGCCAGCAGCTTAGAAGAAGCTTTCTTT
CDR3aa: CASSLEEAFF

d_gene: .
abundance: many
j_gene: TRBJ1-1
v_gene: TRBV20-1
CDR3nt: TGCAGTGCTATGCCCGGCGGCATGAACACTGAAGCTTTCTTT
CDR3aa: CSAMPGGMNTEAFF